This TCR beta chain was recorded in a study of T cells in Graves' hyperthyroidism and ophthalmopathy. Regarding the study as a whole: Within blood appeared most thyroid clonotypes that had expanded above 0.001. For ophthalmopathy, model prediction preceded onset by a median approximately 6 months. Ophthalmopathy was distinguished from stable hyperthyroidism by 13 V-J signatures.

RNA transcripts were the template for amplifying TCR beta CDR3 regions. Initially, a first-round RT-PCR of the TCR CDR3 employed the HTBI primer set. MiXCR was run by TCRdb on the multiplex PCR reads, yielding one entry per CDR3 protein. The data show under 750,000 distinct CDR3 sequences, around a sixth seen once. Fresh 10 ml peripheral blood yielded PBMCs. V trimming: 6 bases; J trimming: 8 bases; junction bases outside the gene matches: 14. This CDR3 is built from 16 residues. Germline CDR1 SGHTA, CDR2 FQGTGA. This clonotype was detected ten times or more. Its antigen remains unknown. The sample taken for sequencing was blood. The receptor was derived from a woman between 45 and 65 years old with Graves' hyperthyroidism that later progressed to Graves' ophthalmopathy. This rearrangement joins TRBV7-3 to TRBJ2-1; 9 nucleotides agree with TRBD2. The CDR3 region has the DNA TGTGCCAGCAGTTCCAGCGGGGGGCTGTTTTACGATGAGCAGTTCTTC. Translating gives CASSSSGGLFYDEQFF.